These 9 T cell receptor beta chains share one sample of origin, sequenced in a study of technical replicates of blood from several donors. Sequencing used immunoSEQ multiplex PCR; TCRdb keeps in-frame clones, though not all of them. In the table there are more than 65,000 clones, about 92% of which are singletons. The source material was T cells isolated from PBMCs. These receptors all come from a human donor in good health.

The rearrangement uses TRBV18 and TRBJ2-7; 9 nucleotides match TRBD1. V was clipped by 3 bases and J by 3 bases; unmatched bases: 15. This CDR3 region has 18 residues. Germline V gene data show CDR1 as KGHSH and CDR2 as LQKENI. CDR3 DNA sequence: TGTGCCAGCTCACCCCCCGGGACAGGGACCTCTGGGTTCTACGAGCAGTACTTC. Protein: CASSPPGTGTSGFYEQYF.

The rearrangement links TRBV11-2 to TRBJ2-1; tentatively, D is TRBD1 (6 bases). Trimming removed 5 bases from V and 7 bases from J, with 12 bases in between. The CDR3 consists of 13 residues. Germline CDR1 is SGHAT and CDR2 is FQNNGV. This CDR3 is CASSPITGNEQFF. Here the CDR3 DNA reads TGTGCCAGCAGCCCCATTACAGGGAATGAGCAGTTCTTC.

In its sample, this clone was seen once. The chain has TRBV7-9 and TRBJ2-3, with 10 bases identical to TRBD2. The CDR3 is 15 residues long. The germline CDR1 and CDR2 sequences are SEHNR and FQNEAQ (reference sequence). V shed 5 bases, J shed 3 bases, and the junction held 5 bases outside the gene matches. The CDR3: CASSTRTSGTDTQYF. CDR3 DNA: TGTGCCAGCAGCACGAGGACTAGCGGAACAGATACGCAGTATTTT.

There are a few counts of this clone. This chain uses TRBV14 with TRBJ1-1; D remains ambiguous. Deletions cut 7 bases from V and 3 bases from J, with 15 bases between. This CDR3 contains 14 residues. CDR1 SGHDN and CDR2 FVKESK come from the germline V gene. CDR3 nucleotide sequence: TGTGCCAGCAACCCACTTAACCCCTACACTGAAGCTTTCTTT. It translates to CASNPLNPYTEAFF.

This clone has only one observation. The chain is built from TRBV19 and TRBJ2-2; the D is unclear. Trimming removed 11 bases at V and 5 bases at J, with 12 bases between. Germline V gene lookup returns CDR1 LNHDA and CDR2 SQIVND (reference sequence). This CDR3 comprises 12 residues. CDR3 in DNA: TGTGCCGCCAACTCGGGTACCGGGGAGCTGTTTTTT. Protein sequence: CAANSGTGELFF.

This chain uses TRBV2 with TRBJ1-1, with 9 bases fitting TRBD1. In germline, CDR1 is SNHLY, CDR2 FYNNEI. The CDR3 spans 15 residues. V gave up 4 bases and J gave up 6 bases; unmatched junction bases: 9. CDR3: CASSGEWTGDPEAFF. The CDR3 nucleotides read TGTGCCAGCAGTGGGGAGTGGACAGGGGATCCTGAAGCTTTCTTT.

The gene calls are TRBV7-7 and TRBJ2-5; unclear D gene. The CDR3 is 13 residues long. V gave up 5 bases and J gave up 2 bases, with 9 bases separating them. The germline V gene has CDR1 SSHAT and CDR2 FNYEAQ (reference sequence). The CDR3 DNA follows: TGTGCCAGCAGCCCCGGGTGGCAAGAGACCCAGTACTTC. This gives the protein CASSPGWQETQYF.

V gene TRBV28 combines with J gene TRBJ2-7; TRBD2 might be the D (7 bases). The CDR3 length is 15 residues. Germline CDR1 MDHEN, CDR2 SYDVKM. V shed 7 bases and J shed 0 bases, with 16 bases lying between them. The CDR3 spells CASTLQGGGSYEQYF. For the CDR3, the DNA is TGTGCCAGCACCTTACAGGGAGGGGGCTCCTACGAGCAGTACTTC.

This clone appeared once. This chain connects TRBV5-1 to TRBJ1-2, with TRBD1 matching over 9 bases. Trimming cost V 2 bases and J 3 bases; bases outside gene matches: 8. The CDR3 loop spans 16 amino acids. Germline V gives CDR1 SGHRS, CDR2 YFSETQ. The CDR3 DNA follows: TGCGCCAGCAGCTTTTTGACAGGGGGGTTGGACTATGGCTACACCTTC. This sequence encodes CASSFLTGGLDYGYTF.